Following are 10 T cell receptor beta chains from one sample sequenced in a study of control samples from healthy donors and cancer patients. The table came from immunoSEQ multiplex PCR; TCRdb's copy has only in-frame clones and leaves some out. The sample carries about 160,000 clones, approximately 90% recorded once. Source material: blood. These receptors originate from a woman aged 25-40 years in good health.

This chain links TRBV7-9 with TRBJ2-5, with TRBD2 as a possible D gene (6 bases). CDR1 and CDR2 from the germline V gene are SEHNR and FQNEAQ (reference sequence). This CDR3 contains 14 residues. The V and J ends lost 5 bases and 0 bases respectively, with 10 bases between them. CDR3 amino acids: CASSASEYQETQYF. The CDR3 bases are TGTGCCAGCAGCGCTAGCGAGTACCAAGAGACCCAGTACTTC.

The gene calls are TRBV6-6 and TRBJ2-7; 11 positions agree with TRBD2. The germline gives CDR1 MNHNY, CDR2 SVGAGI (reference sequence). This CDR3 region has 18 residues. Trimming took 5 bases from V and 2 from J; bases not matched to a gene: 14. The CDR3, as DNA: TGTGCCAGCAGTCCAAGACCCTTACTAGCGGGAGTAGCCTACGAGCAGTACTTC. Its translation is CASSPRPLLAGVAYEQYF.

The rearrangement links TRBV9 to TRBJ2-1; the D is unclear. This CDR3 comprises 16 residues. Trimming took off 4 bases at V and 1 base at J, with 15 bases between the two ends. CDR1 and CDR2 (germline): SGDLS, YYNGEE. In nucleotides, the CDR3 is TGTGCCAGCAGCCCGCTTTTAGTAGGGTCCTACAATGAGCAGTTCTTC. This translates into CASSPLLVGSYNEQFF.

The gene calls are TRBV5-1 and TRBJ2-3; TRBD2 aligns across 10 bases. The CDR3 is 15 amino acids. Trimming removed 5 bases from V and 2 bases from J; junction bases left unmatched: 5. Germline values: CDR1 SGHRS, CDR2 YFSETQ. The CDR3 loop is CASSRTSGNTDTQYF. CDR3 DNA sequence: TGCGCCAGCAGTCGGACTAGCGGTAACACAGATACGCAGTATTTT. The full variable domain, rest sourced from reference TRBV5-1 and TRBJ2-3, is KAGVTQTPRYLIKTRGQQVTLSCSPISGHRSVSWYQQTPGQGLQFLFEYFSETQRNKGNFPGRFSGRQFSNSRSEMNVSTLELGDSALYLCASSRTSGNTDTQYFGPGTRLTVL.

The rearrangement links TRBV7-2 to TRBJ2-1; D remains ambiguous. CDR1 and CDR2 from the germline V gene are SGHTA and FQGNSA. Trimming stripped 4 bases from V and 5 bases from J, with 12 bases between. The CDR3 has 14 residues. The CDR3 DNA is TGTGCCAGCAGCTCACCCGAGTCTCACAATGAGCAGTTCTTC. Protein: CASSSPESHNEQFF.

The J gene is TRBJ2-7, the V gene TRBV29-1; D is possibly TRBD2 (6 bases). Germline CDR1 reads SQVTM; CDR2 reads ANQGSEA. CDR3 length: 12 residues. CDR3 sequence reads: CSGGSAGYEQYF. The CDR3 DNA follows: TGCAGTGGGGGGAGCGCGGGCTACGAGCAGTACTTC.

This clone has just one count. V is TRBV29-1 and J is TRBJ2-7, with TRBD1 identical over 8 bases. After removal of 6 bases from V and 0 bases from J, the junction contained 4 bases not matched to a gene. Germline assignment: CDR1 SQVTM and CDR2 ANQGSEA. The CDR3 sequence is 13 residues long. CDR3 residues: CSVVQGDSYEQYF. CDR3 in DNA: TGCAGCGTCGTACAGGGGGACTCCTACGAGCAGTACTTC.

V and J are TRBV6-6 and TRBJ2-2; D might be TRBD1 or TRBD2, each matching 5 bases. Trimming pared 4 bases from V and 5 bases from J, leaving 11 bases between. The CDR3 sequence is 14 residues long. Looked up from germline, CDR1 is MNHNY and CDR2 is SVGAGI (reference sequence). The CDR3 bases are TGTGCCAGCAGTTCCCGGGGACGGACCGGGGAGCTGTTTTTT. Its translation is CASSSRGRTGELFF.

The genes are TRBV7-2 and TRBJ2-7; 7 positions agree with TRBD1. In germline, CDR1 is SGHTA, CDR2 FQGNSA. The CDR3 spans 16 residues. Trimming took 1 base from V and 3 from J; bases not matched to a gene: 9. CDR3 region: CASSLDGTGAGYEQYF. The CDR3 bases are TGTGCCAGCAGCTTAGACGGCACAGGGGCGGGCTACGAGCAGTACTTC.

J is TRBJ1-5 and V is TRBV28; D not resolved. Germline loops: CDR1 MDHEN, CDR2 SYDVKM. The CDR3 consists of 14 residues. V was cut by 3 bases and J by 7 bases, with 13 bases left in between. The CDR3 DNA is TGTGCCAGCAGTTTTGGGCAGCACTGGCAGCCCCAGCATTTT. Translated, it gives CASSFGQHWQPQHF. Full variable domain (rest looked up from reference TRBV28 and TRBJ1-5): DVKVTQSSRYLVKRTGEKVFLECVQDMDHENMFWYRQDPGLGLRLIYFSYDVKMKEKGDIPEGYSVSREKKERFSLILESASTNQTSMYLCASSFGQHWQPQHFGDGTRLSIL.